This entry lists 7 T cell receptor beta chains sequenced from one sample in a study of cytomegalovirus exposure and HLA in healthy donors. The primer mix had 60 Vbeta and 13 Jbeta primers. Libraries were prepared by immunoSEQ multiplex PCR; TCRdb keeps only in-frame clonotypes and omits some of them. This sample's table reports some 31,000 clones. Sequenced: PBMCs. The source is a woman between 35 and 50 years old in good health and CMV-seropositive.

The genes are TRBV18 and TRBJ1-5, with D possibly TRBD1 on 5 matching bases. V lost 3 bases and J lost 5, with 11 bases in between. Germline V gives CDR1 KGHSH, CDR2 LQKENI. The length of the CDR3 is 14 residues. The CDR3 DNA sequence: TGTGCCAGCTCACCGGATCAGGGATATCAGCCCCAGCATTTT. Its protein is CASSPDQGYQPQHF.

The rearrangement uses TRBV6-5 and TRBJ2-1, with 9 bases fitting TRBD2. The ends lost 6 bases at V and 6 bases at J; junction bases unmatched: 9. The germline V gene encodes CDR1 MNHEY and CDR2 SVGAGI. The CDR3 sequence is 15 residues long. CDR3 residues: CASSRRAGGSNEQFF. Here the CDR3 DNA reads TGTGCCAGCAGCCGTCGAGCGGGAGGAAGCAATGAGCAGTTCTTC.

The chain recombines TRBV18 with TRBJ2-3, with TRBD2 identical over 9 bases. J gave up 1 base and V 2 bases, and 7 bases lay outside the gene matches. The CDR3 sequence is 17 residues long. Per the germline V gene, CDR1 is KGHSH and CDR2 is LQKENI. The CDR3: CASSPVFSGSGTDTQYF. CDR3 DNA sequence: TGTGCCAGCTCACCAGTCTTTAGCGGGAGTGGCACAGATACGCAGTATTTT.

The chain combines TRBV6-5 with TRBJ2-5, with 7 bases lining up with TRBD1. Losses at the gene ends were 5 bases for V and 2 bases for J; bases not matched to a gene: 8. This CDR3 region has 15 residues. The germline CDR1 and CDR2 sequences are MNHEY and SVGAGI. CDR3 in DNA: TGTGCCAGCAGTCGCCGTGAGACAGGGCAAGAGACCCAGTACTTC. Protein sequence: CASSRRETGQETQYF.

The chain is built from TRBV4-3 and TRBJ2-1, with a possible D match to TRBD2 (5 bases). This CDR3 region has 13 residues. Germline lookup yields CDR1 LGHNA and CDR2 YSLEER. V was clipped by 0 bases and J by 10 bases, with 10 bases between them. The CDR3 bases are TGCGCCAGCAGCCAAGATCGGAGCGGCGAGCAGTTCTTC. Translated, it gives CASSQDRSGEQFF.

The rearrangement uses TRBV15 and TRBJ2-5, with D tentatively TRBD1 (6 bases). The DNA end is more similar to TRBJ2-7, so the J call may be wrong. The V gene's germline CDR1 is LNHNV and CDR2 YYDKDF (reference sequence). The CDR3 loop spans 14 amino acids. The CDR3 sequence is CATSIRPIGGEQYF. The CDR3 DNA reads TGTGCCACCAGCATTAGACCCATAGGGGGCGAGCAGTACTTC.

The chain combines TRBV6-6 with TRBJ2-1; tentatively, D is TRBD2 (6 bases). V was shortened by 5 bases and J by 5 bases, with 13 bases between the two germline ends. The CDR3 is 14 residues long. Germline V gives CDR1 MNHNY, CDR2 SVGAGI (reference sequence). CDR3 nucleotides: TGTGCCAGCAGTGCGCGACTAGTCGACAATGAGCAGTTCTTC. Amino acids: CASSARLVDNEQFF.